Shown below are 15 T cell receptor beta chains from a single sample sequenced in a study of PD-1 blockade in classical Hodgkin lymphoma. The time point was: newly diagnosed, previously untreated cHL patient sample. Thawed PBMCs were subjected to magnetic negative selection, which yielded isolated CD8+ T cells. Profiling relied on immunoSEQ multiplex PCR, and the TCRdb table lists in-frame clones only, not all of them. The data show 10,000 or so clones, with 65% to 90% seen just once and about 15% held by the top ten. The sample was CD8+ T cells from blood. The receptors derive from a human donor with classical Hodgkin lymphoma.

V gene TRBV7-9 combines with J gene TRBJ2-3; weak D call: TRBD1 (6 bases). The V end lost 5 bases, the J end lost 5 bases, and 20 bases lay between the germline ends. CDR3 size: 16 residues. Looked up from germline, CDR1 is SEHNR and CDR2 is FQNEAQ (reference sequence). The CDR3, as DNA: TGTGCCAGCAGCCCGACCACAGGGCTCGCGGGAGATACGCAGTATTTT. Translating it yields CASSPTTGLAGDTQYF.

This clone was seen just once. J is TRBJ2-1 and V is TRBV6-4; D assignment may be TRBD1 or TRBD2 (5 bases each). CDR3 length equals 13 residues. Trimming cost V 2 bases and J 12 bases, with 14 bases left between them. Germline loops: CDR1 MRHNA, CDR2 SNTAGT. Written as DNA, the CDR3 is TGTGCCAGCAGTGACGGCGAGGGGAAGGGGCAGTTCTTC. It specifies CASSDGEGKGQFF.

J is TRBJ1-5 and V is TRBV6-1; TRBD1 matches 7 bases. CDR3 length equals 19 residues. V was clipped by 2 bases and J by 0 bases; unmatched bases: 13. Germline-derived CDR1 and CDR2 are MNHNS and SASEGT. This CDR3 reads CASSEYSLIDRASNQPQHF. The CDR3 DNA follows: TGTGCCAGCAGTGAATACTCCCTTATTGACAGGGCTAGCAATCAGCCCCAGCATTTT.

The J gene is TRBJ1-3, the V gene TRBV6-5; D is undetermined. Trimming left V 7 bases short and J 4 bases short, with 14 bases between. In germline, CDR1 is MNHEY, CDR2 SVGAGI. The CDR3 length is 14 residues. In nucleotides, the CDR3 is TGTGCCAGCACCCTCAGTCCGGGGGGAAACACCATATATTTT. Amino acid sequence: CASTLSPGGNTIYF.

The chain links TRBV2 to TRBJ2-7; perhaps TRBD1 as D (6 bases). Trimming removed 0 bases from V and 3 bases from J, with 9 bases in between. This CDR3 contains 14 residues. Per the germline V gene, CDR1 is SNHLY and CDR2 is FYNNEI. In nucleotides, the CDR3 is TGTGCCAGCAGTGAAGCGCCACAGGGCTACGAGCAGTACTTC. Translated: CASSEAPQGYEQYF.

The chain joins TRBV10-3 to TRBJ2-7, with 12 positions matching TRBD2. CDR3 length: 15 residues. Germline values: CDR1 ENHRY, CDR2 SYGVKD. J gave up 2 bases and V 4 bases, and 3 bases lay outside the gene matches. The CDR3 here is CAISGTSGNTYEQYF. Written as DNA, the CDR3 is TGTGCCATCAGTGGGACTAGCGGGAATACCTACGAGCAGTACTTC.

The chain employs TRBV18 and TRBJ1-6; 8 bases match TRBD1. The CDR3 sequence is 17 residues long. Germline loops: CDR1 KGHSH, CDR2 LQKENI. The V gene end was trimmed by 3 bases and the J gene end by 5 bases; junction bases not matched to a gene: 9. CDR3 region: CASSPEDRAIDNSPLHF. Here the CDR3 DNA reads TGTGCCAGCTCACCGGAGGACAGGGCCATCGATAATTCACCCCTCCACTTT.

The chain links TRBV28 to TRBJ2-7, with D maybe TRBD1 (6 bases). Germline V CDR1 and CDR2: MDHEN, SYDVKM. The CDR3 is 16 amino acids. V lost 3 bases and J 7 bases, leaving 22 bases between the germline ends. The CDR3 DNA sequence: TGTGCCAGCAGTTTCGACAGGCCTATGGGTCCGGGAGAGCAGTACTTC. This encodes CASSFDRPMGPGEQYF. Looking up the rest from reference TRBV28 and TRBJ2-7 gives the full variable domain: DVKVTQSSRYLVKRTGEKVFLECVQDMDHENMFWYRQDPGLGLRLIYFSYDVKMKEKGDIPEGYSVSREKKERFSLILESASTNQTSMYLCASSFDRPMGPGEQYFGPGTRLTVT.

This chain's CDR3 is CASSGAGGDQPQHF. The CDR3 nucleotides are TGTGCCAGCAGTGGCGCAGGGGGGGATCAGCCCCAGCATTTT. The chain has TRBV28 and TRBJ1-5, with TRBD1 matching 7 bases. CDR3 length: 14 amino acids. The germline V gene encodes CDR1 MDHEN and CDR2 SYDVKM. J was trimmed by 5 bases and V by 5 bases; bases with no gene match: 6.

As DNA, the CDR3 is TGTGCCAGCAGTGACCTAGCGGGCACAGATACGCAGTATTTT. This gives the protein CASSDLAGTDTQYF. V and J are TRBV6-4 and TRBJ2-3; TRBD2 matches at 7 bases. The V gene's germline CDR1 is MRHNA and CDR2 SNTAGT. The CDR3 spans 14 residues. The ends lost 2 bases at V and 1 base at J; junction bases unmatched: 0.

The V gene is TRBV28, the J gene TRBJ1-5; tentative D call: TRBD1 (5 bases). Deletions cut 7 bases from V and 2 bases from J, with 15 bases between. CDR1 is MDHEN, CDR2 SYDVKM, per germline. This CDR3 has 15 residues. In DNA form, the CDR3 reads TGTGCCAGCACCCCGGGGACCGGACGCAATCAGCCCCAGCATTTT. Translating gives CASTPGTGRNQPQHF.

The chain employs TRBV6-5 and TRBJ2-3, with 12 positions matching TRBD2. The CDR3 runs 15 residues. V lost 8 bases and J lost 4; bases outside the gene matches: 7. Germline V gene data show CDR1 as MNHEY and CDR2 as SVGAGI. The CDR3 DNA is TGTGCCAGCGGTACTTGGACTAGCGGGGCAGATACGCAGTATTTT. This encodes CASGTWTSGADTQYF.

The V call is TRBV9, the J call TRBJ2-7; 8 nucleotides agree with TRBD2. This CDR3 spans 15 amino acids. The junction had 5 bases not matched to a gene; V was cut back by 0 bases and J by 3 bases. CDR1 is SGDLS and CDR2 is YYNGEE in the germline V gene. The CDR3 DNA is TGTGCCAGCAGCGTAGGTGCGGGGGGCCGCTACGAGCAGTACTTC. This sequence encodes CASSVGAGGRYEQYF.

V is TRBV7-2 and J is TRBJ2-3; TRBD2 matches at 11 bases. V shed 5 bases and J 6 bases; nucleotides not matched to a gene: 10. The germline CDR1 and CDR2 sequences are SGHTA and FQGNSA. This CDR3 spans 16 amino acids. CDR3 residues: CASSLVAGGPYDTQYF. CDR3 DNA: TGTGCCAGCAGCCTAGTAGCGGGGGGGCCGTATGATACGCAGTATTTT.

The chain has TRBV5-8 and TRBJ1-2, with no clear D. The length of the CDR3 is 15 residues. Germline V gene sequence: CDR1 SGHTS, CDR2 YDEGEE. Trimming removed 0 bases at V and 2 bases at J, with 11 bases between. CDR3 nucleotide sequence: TGTGCCAGCAGCTTGGATCCGTTGGGGAACTATGGCTACACCTTC. It codes for CASSLDPLGNYGYTF.